This entry lists 24 T cell receptor beta chains sequenced from one sample in a study of blood T cell repertoires in COVID-19 (dated by TCRdb to between 2020 and 2021). The protocol used for the library was the immunoSEQ multiplex PCR assay. Sourced from immuneACCESS, this table was stored by TCRdb with only in-frame sequences that have V and J called. A share of the clones is absent; for the studies checked, an unresolved V gene accounts for under half, and the remainder has no known explanation. The sample table lists roughly 66,000 clones, roughly four fifths of them with a count of one. About 5% of the sample rests with the top ten. Sequencing input: peripheral blood. The receptors here all came from a woman aged 60-75 years with acute or convalescent COVID-19.

The chain has TRBV7-2 and TRBJ1-5; D gene ambiguous. CDR1 and CDR2 (germline): SGHTA, FQGNSA. Trimming removed 2 bases at V and 3 bases at J, with 11 bases between. CDR3 size: 15 residues. The CDR3 spells CASSLYGGYNQPQHF. The DNA for the CDR3 is TGTGCCAGCAGCTTATACGGCGGATACAATCAGCCCCAGCATTTT.

This chain connects TRBV25-1 to TRBJ1-1; 11 positions match TRBD1. The CDR3 totals 14 residues. Germline-derived CDR1 and CDR2 are MGHDK and SYGVNS. Germline trimming cut 6 bases from V and 3 bases from J; bases unmatched to any gene: 3. The CDR3 here is CASRGQGAYTEAFF. The CDR3 nucleotides are TGTGCCAGCAGAGGACAGGGGGCCTACACTGAAGCTTTCTTT.

The V and J genes are TRBV18 and TRBJ1-1, with TRBD1 identical over 8 bases. J lost 0 bases, V lost 8 bases, and 5 bases had no gene match. Germline CDR1 reads KGHSH; CDR2 reads LQKENI. The length of the CDR3 is 14 residues. CDR3 nucleotide sequence: TGTGCCAGCACTCAGGACAGGGTGAACACTGAAGCTTTCTTT. The encoded protein is CASTQDRVNTEAFF.

This chain connects TRBV5-6 to TRBJ2-7, with D unresolved. CDR1 is SGHDT and CDR2 is YYEEEE in the germline V gene. This CDR3 has 13 amino acids. With 2 bases removed from V and 6 bases from J, the gap between germline ends came to 12 bases. In nucleotides, the CDR3 is TGTGCCAGCAGCTTCGAACAGCTCGGCGAGCAGTACTTC. It translates to CASSFEQLGEQYF. The full variable domain, completed using reference TRBV5-6 and TRBJ2-7, is DAGVTQSPTHLIKTRGQQVTLRCSPKSGHDTVSWYQQALGQGPQFIFQYYEEEERQRGNFPDRFSGHQFPNYSSELNVNALLLGDSALYLCASSFEQLGEQYFGPGTRLTVT.

This sequence joins TRBV3-1 (or the pseudogene TRBV3-2) and TRBJ2-7; no firm D call. In germline, CDR1 is LGHDT, CDR2 YNNKEL (reference sequence). The V gene lost 0 bases and the J gene lost 1 base, with 4 bases spanning the gap. CDR3 length: 13 residues. CDR3 nucleotide sequence: TGTGCCAGCAGCCAAGACAGATCCTACGAGCAGTACTTC. Residues: CASSQDRSYEQYF.

The J gene is TRBJ2-2, the V gene TRBV5-1, with a tentative D call TRBD1 (6 bases). The CDR3 is 16 amino acids. V was clipped by 4 bases and J by 4 bases, with 17 bases between them. In germline, CDR1 is SGHRS, CDR2 YFSETQ. The CDR3 bases are TGCGCCAGCAGCCCCTCGCTAGGGACACGCACCGGGGAGCTGTTTTTT. This sequence encodes CASSPSLGTRTGELFF.

The chain couples TRBV5-1 to TRBJ2-1; possibly TRBD2 for D (5 bases). This CDR3 is built from 15 residues. Looked up from germline, CDR1 is SGHRS and CDR2 is YFSETQ. V was trimmed by 0 bases and J by 4 bases, leaving 11 bases between them. The CDR3 DNA follows: TGCGCCAGCAGCTTGGAGGCGGGCATGTACAATGAGCAGTTCTTC. Protein: CASSLEAGMYNEQFF.

This clone was seen only a few times. The rearrangement links TRBV29-1 to TRBJ2-5, with 9 positions matching TRBD1. CDR1 SQVTM and CDR2 ANQGSEA come from the germline V gene. Trimming took 5 bases from V and 5 from J; bases not matched to a gene: 9. This CDR3 spans 14 amino acids. CDR3 protein: CSVLLGTGMETQYF. CDR3 nucleotide sequence: TGCAGCGTTCTCCTGGGGACAGGGATGGAGACCCAGTACTTC.

The genes are TRBV11-1 and TRBJ2-2; D is ambiguous. The CDR3 runs to 11 residues. Trimming stripped 1 base from V and 10 bases from J, with 4 bases between. Germline CDR1 is SGHAT and CDR2 is FQDESV (reference sequence). The CDR3 nucleotides are TGTGCCAGCAGCTTAGGGCCGGAGCTGTTTTTT. This translates into CASSLGPELFF.

The gene calls are TRBV7-8 and TRBJ1-2, with D uncertain. Trimming took 8 bases from V and 3 from J, leaving 22 bases between them. This CDR3 comprises 16 residues. The germline gives CDR1 SGHVS, CDR2 FQNEAQ. CDR3 amino acids: CASQTGYLTEDYGYTF. The CDR3 DNA reads as TGTGCCAGCCAAACCGGCTATCTCACTGAGGACTATGGCTACACCTTC.

The J gene is TRBJ1-2, the V gene TRBV6-5; 9 bases are a match to TRBD1. The CDR3 consists of 16 residues. From germline, CDR1 is MNHEY and CDR2 SVGAGI. V lost 4 bases and J lost 8; bases outside the gene matches: 14. DNA for the CDR3: TGTGCCAGCAGTTCCACAGGGGGCGCAATCACGGGCGGCTACACCTTC. Translating gives CASSSTGGAITGGYTF.

This chain uses TRBV5-1 with TRBJ2-7; 7 positions agree with TRBD2. The CDR3 totals 17 residues. The germline V gene has CDR1 SGHRS and CDR2 YFSETQ. The V and J ends lost 8 bases and 7 bases, in that order; junction bases with no gene match: 24. The chain's CDR3 is CARTADVGERGVEEQYF. In DNA, the CDR3 is TGCGCCAGGACGGCTGACGTCGGGGAGCGGGGAGTCGAAGAGCAGTACTTC.

The chain recombines TRBV6-5 with TRBJ1-1; D is perhaps TRBD1 (6 bases). The CDR3 totals 15 residues. V lost 0 bases and J lost 2, with 10 bases in between. Germline V gene sequence: CDR1 MNHEY, CDR2 SVGAGI. This chain's CDR3 is CASSYSRGGNTEAFF. In DNA, the CDR3 is TGTGCCAGCAGTTACTCGAGGGGGGGAAACACTGAAGCTTTCTTT.

The genes are TRBV5-6 and TRBJ2-2, with D tentatively TRBD2 (6 bases). In germline, CDR1 is SGHDT, CDR2 YYEEEE. The CDR3 totals 14 residues. V was clipped by 4 bases and J by 6 bases, with 13 bases between them. The CDR3: CASSGASGAGELFF. The CDR3 DNA is TGTGCCAGCAGCGGGGCCTCGGGGGCCGGGGAGCTGTTTTTT.

The rearrangement joins TRBV9 to TRBJ1-2; D not certain. The V end was cut by 4 bases, the J end by 5 bases, with 15 bases between. The CDR3 runs to 14 residues. Looked up from germline, CDR1 is SGDLS and CDR2 is YYNGEE. The DNA of the CDR3 is TGTGCCAGCAGCACGGATCCGGAGGGATATGGCTACACCTTC. Translated, it gives CASSTDPEGYGYTF.

The chain combines TRBV5-1 with TRBJ2-2, with 12 positions matching TRBD2. CDR3 length equals 18 residues. J was trimmed by 1 base and V by 4 bases; bases with no gene match: 8. Germline V gene data show CDR1 as SGHRS and CDR2 as YFSETQ. The CDR3 region has the DNA TGCGCCAGCAGCAGAACGACTAGCGGGGGATGGAACACCGGGGAGCTGTTTTTT. This translates into CASSRTTSGGWNTGELFF.

This clone has just one count. The chain couples TRBV6-5 to TRBJ1-3, with TRBD1 identical over 9 bases. J was trimmed by 4 bases and V by 7 bases; bases with no gene match: 8. The CDR3 loop spans 15 amino acids. The germline gives CDR1 MNHEY, CDR2 SVGAGI. The CDR3: CASTDRGYSGNTIYF. As DNA, the CDR3 is TGTGCCAGCACCGACAGGGGGTATTCCGGAAACACCATATATTTT.

This clone is a singleton in its sample. The chain joins TRBV7-2 to TRBJ2-3; 10 bases align to TRBD2. The CDR3 length is 18 residues. Germline CDR1 and CDR2: SGHTA and FQGNSA. Trimming at V came to 0 bases and at J to 3 bases, leaving 9 bases not matched to a gene. This chain's CDR3 is CASSLALSAGGPTDTQYF. CDR3 DNA sequence: TGTGCCAGCAGCTTAGCCCTCTCAGCGGGGGGGCCTACAGATACGCAGTATTTT.

The V call is TRBV12-5, the J call TRBJ1-1, with D perhaps TRBD1 (5 bases). Trimming shortened V by 1 base and J by 4 bases, and 10 bases separated the two germline ends. The CDR3 is made up of 14 amino acids. Germline CDR1 is LGHNT and CDR2 is FRNRAP. This CDR3 reads CASGLDGGGTEAFF. The DNA of the CDR3 is TGTGCTAGTGGTTTGGACGGGGGAGGCACTGAAGCTTTCTTT.

This clone showed up just once. This chain uses TRBV3-1 (or the pseudogene TRBV3-2) with TRBJ1-1; D gene ambiguous. CDR3 size: 13 residues. Trimming took 4 bases from V and 1 from J, leaving 7 bases between them. Per germline, CDR1 LGHDT and CDR2 YNNKEL (reference sequence). Written as DNA, the CDR3 is TGTGCCAGCAGCCCCACAACGAACACTGAAGCTTTCTTT. As protein: CASSPTTNTEAFF.

The rearrangement joins TRBV2 to TRBJ1-1; tentative D call: TRBD1 (5 bases). The CDR3 extends over 13 amino acids. The germline V and J ends were trimmed by 7 bases and 1 base, with 10 bases remaining between them. The germline gives CDR1 SNHLY, CDR2 FYNNEI. The CDR3 DNA follows: TGTGCCAGCATGCGGACACCGAACACTGAAGCTTTCTTT. Translating it yields CASMRTPNTEAFF.

This chain joins TRBV10-3 and TRBJ2-1; the match to TRBD1 covers 9 bases. Germline CDR1 reads ENHRY; CDR2 reads SYGVKD. V was clipped by 8 bases and J by 5 bases; unmatched bases: 10. CDR3 length equals 15 residues. The chain's CDR3 is CAIGAGTGSDNEQFF. The CDR3 bases are TGTGCCATCGGTGCCGGGACAGGGTCTGACAATGAGCAGTTCTTC.

This rearrangement joins TRBV11-3 to TRBJ2-3, with no clear D. CDR3 length: 16 amino acids. Germline CDR1 reads SGHNT; CDR2 reads YENEEA. V lost 3 bases, J lost 0 bases, and 13 bases lay in between. The CDR3 reads CASSFGASTSTDTQYF. The DNA for the CDR3 is TGTGCCAGCAGCTTCGGTGCCTCAACTAGCACAGATACGCAGTATTTT.

V gene TRBV27 combines with J gene TRBJ2-1; 7 bases line up with TRBD1. The CDR3 contains 17 residues. The junction had 10 bases not matched to a gene; V was cut back by 4 bases and J by 1 base. The germline CDR1 and CDR2 sequences are MNHEY and SMNVEV (reference sequence). This CDR3 is CASSSEEQGLSYNEQFF. In DNA, the CDR3 is TGTGCCAGCAGTTCCGAGGAACAGGGGTTGTCCTACAATGAGCAGTTCTTC.